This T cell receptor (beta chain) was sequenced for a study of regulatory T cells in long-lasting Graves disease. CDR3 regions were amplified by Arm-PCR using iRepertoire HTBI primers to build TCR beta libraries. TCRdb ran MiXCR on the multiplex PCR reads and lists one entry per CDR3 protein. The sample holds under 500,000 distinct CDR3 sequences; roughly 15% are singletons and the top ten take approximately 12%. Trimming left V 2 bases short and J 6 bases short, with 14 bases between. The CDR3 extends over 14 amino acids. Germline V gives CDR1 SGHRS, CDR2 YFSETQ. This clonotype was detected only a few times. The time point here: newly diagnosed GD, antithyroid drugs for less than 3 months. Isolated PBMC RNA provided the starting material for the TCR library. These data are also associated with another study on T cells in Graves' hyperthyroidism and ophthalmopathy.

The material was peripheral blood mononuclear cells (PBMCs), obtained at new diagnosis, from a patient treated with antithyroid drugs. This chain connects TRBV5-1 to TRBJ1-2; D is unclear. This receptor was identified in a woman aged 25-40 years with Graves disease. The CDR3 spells CASSFGSAGDGYTF. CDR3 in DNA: TGCGCCAGCAGCTTTGGGTCGGCAGGAGATGGCTACACCTTC.